Listed here are 32 T cell receptor beta chains from one sample, sequenced in a study of T cell changes during pregnancy in multiple sclerosis. Only in-frame clones appear in the TCRdb table, and some are missing; sequencing was by immunoSEQ multiplex PCR. The profile shows tens of thousands of clones, around 90% of them singletons. This sample comprised CD4+ T cells from peripheral blood mononuclear cells, obtained after pregnancy. The origin of the receptors is a female donor in good health, enrolled as a control in a pregnancy study.

This rearrangement joins TRBV14 to TRBJ1-4, with D unresolved. Deletions cut 1 base from V and 7 bases from J, with 13 bases between. Per germline, CDR1 SGHDN and CDR2 FVKESK. The CDR3 is made up of 15 amino acids. CDR3 region: CASSQVAGPAEKLFF. The CDR3 bases are TGTGCCAGCAGCCAAGTAGCCGGCCCCGCTGAAAAACTGTTTTTT.

This clone has a single count. The chain joins TRBV7-2 to TRBJ1-3, with unresolved D. The CDR3 sequence is 13 residues long. The V and J ends lost 1 base and 4 bases respectively, with 5 bases between them. Germline CDR1 SGHTA, CDR2 FQGNSA. This CDR3 is CASSLDRGNTIYF. The CDR3 coding sequence is TGTGCCAGCAGCTTAGATCGGGGAAACACCATATATTTT.

The rearrangement links TRBV29-1 to TRBJ1-2; 10 bases match TRBD1. Trimming removed 1 base from V and 3 bases from J; junction bases left unmatched: 8. CDR3 length equals 16 residues. Germline CDR1 reads SQVTM; CDR2 reads ANQGSEA. The CDR3 bases are TGCAGCGTTGAAGTTTTGGGACAGGGGTCCGACTATGGCTACACCTTC. Its translation: CSVEVLGQGSDYGYTF. Filled out from reference TRBV29-1 and TRBJ1-2, the complete variable domain reads SAVISQKPSRDICQRGTSLTIQCQVDSQVTMMFWYRQQPGQSLTLIATANQGSEATYESGFVIDKFPISRPNLTFSTLTVSNMSPEDSSIYLCSVEVLGQGSDYGYTFGSGTRLTVV.

The V gene is TRBV21-1, the J gene TRBJ2-7; TRBD2, as called in the table, went unchecked against the DNA. TRBV21-1 is described as a pseudogene. The CDR3 has 13 residues. The CDR3 loop reads CASSTYRGFEQYF. DNA for the CDR3: TGTGCCAGCAGCACTTACCGAGGTTTCGAGCAGTACTTC.

The rearrangement uses TRBV30 and TRBJ2-3; possible D gene TRBD2, 5 bases. Germline CDR1 and CDR2: GTSNPN and SVGIG (reference sequence). The CDR3 covers 15 residues. Trimming stripped 2 bases from V and 1 base from J, with 13 bases between. The CDR3 is CAWSNAGRRTDTQYF. CDR3 coding DNA: TGTGCCTGGAGTAATGCGGGCCGACGCACAGATACGCAGTATTTT.

V and J are TRBV7-2 and TRBJ2-5; 14 nucleotides align to TRBD2. Germline CDR1 and CDR2: SGHTA and FQGNSA. V dropped 5 bases and J dropped 7; count of bases not matched to a gene: 6. CDR3 length: 15 residues. The CDR3 reads CASSPTSGRGGTQYF. CDR3 nucleotides: TGTGCCAGCAGCCCGACTAGCGGGAGGGGTGGGACCCAGTACTTC.

V and J are TRBV5-4 and TRBJ2-5; 13 bases match TRBD2. Germline lookup yields CDR1 SGHNT and CDR2 YYREEE (reference sequence). V lost 5 bases and J lost 6; bases outside the gene matches: 4. This CDR3 is 14 amino acids long. CDR3 nucleotides: TGTGCCAGCAGGGAGGGACTAGCGGGACAGACCCAGTACTTC. Encoded protein: CASREGLAGQTQYF. Full variable domain (outside the CDR3, taken from reference TRBV5-4 and TRBJ2-5): ETGVTQSPTHLIKTRGQQVTLRCSSQSGHNTVSWYQQALGQGPQFIFQYYREEENGRGNFPPRFSGLQFPNYSSELNVNALELDDSALYLCASREGLAGQTQYFGPGTRLLVL.

The chain recombines TRBV7-8 with TRBJ2-5; 13 bases map to TRBD2. This CDR3 has 16 amino acids. Germline assignment: CDR1 SGHVS and CDR2 FQNEAQ. J lost 7 bases, V lost 5 bases, and 10 bases had no gene match. CDR3 sequence (DNA): TGTGCCAGCAGCCCCGGGACTAGCGGGATGTTTGGGACCCAGTACTTC. Translating gives CASSPGTSGMFGTQYF.

This chain links TRBV28 with TRBJ2-5; 8 nucleotides line up with TRBD2. With 2 bases clipped from V and 4 bases from J, the junction kept 9 bases outside the gene matches. The CDR3 covers 16 residues. CDR1 MDHEN and CDR2 SYDVKM come from the germline V gene. In DNA form, the CDR3 reads TGTGCCAGCAGTTTAGCCGCTGCGGGAGGATTAGAGACCCAGTACTTC. Translating gives CASSLAAAGGLETQYF.

The chain couples TRBV30 to TRBJ1-4; D is uncertain. Germline lookup yields CDR1 GTSNPN and CDR2 SVGIG (reference sequence). The CDR3 spans 14 residues. Deletions cut 2 bases from V and 6 bases from J, with 13 bases between. The CDR3 protein is CAWSLEVGYEKLFF. The CDR3 DNA follows: TGTGCCTGGAGTCTCGAGGTTGGCTATGAAAAACTGTTTTTT.

Comments on this clone: Other nucleotide sequences in the sample specify the same CDR3. The rearrangement joins TRBV27 to TRBJ2-3; 10 bases are shared with TRBD2. This CDR3 contains 14 residues. Trimming cost V 5 bases and J 3 bases; bases outside gene matches: 2. Germline values: CDR1 MNHEY, CDR2 SMNVEV (reference sequence). CDR3 sequence (DNA): TGTGCCAGCAGTCTACTAGCGGGAACAGATACGCAGTATTTT. It is translated as CASSLLAGTDTQYF.

The chain combines TRBV5-1 with TRBJ1-3; 8 bases line up with TRBD1. The CDR3 is made up of 15 amino acids. Germline V CDR1 and CDR2: SGHRS, YFSETQ. V lost 7 bases and J lost 4; bases outside the gene matches: 10. The CDR3 DNA reads TGCGCCAGCTCGACAGGGGATTCGAGGGGAAACACCATATATTTT. Encoded protein: CASSTGDSRGNTIYF.

The chain combines TRBV28 with TRBJ2-4, with D uncertain. The CDR3 consists of 18 residues. The ends were cut back, 5 bases at V and 1 base at J, with 21 bases in the middle. Germline CDR1 and CDR2: MDHEN and SYDVKM. This CDR3 reads CASSPLVSVSPAKNIQYF. CDR3 DNA: TGTGCCAGCAGTCCCTTGGTGTCGGTGTCCCCGGCCAAAAACATTCAGTACTTC.

The V call is TRBV2, the J call TRBJ1-4, with TRBD1 identical over 8 bases. Germline V lookup: CDR1 SNHLY, CDR2 FYNNEI. J gave up 7 bases and V 6 bases, and 4 bases lay outside the gene matches. The CDR3 has 13 amino acids. This chain's CDR3 is CASRNRGIEKLFF. For the CDR3, the DNA is TGTGCCAGCAGAAACAGGGGGATTGAAAAACTGTTTTTT. The variable domain in full, completed from reference TRBV2 and TRBJ1-4, reads EPEVTQTPSHQVTQMGQEVILRCVPISNHLYFYWYRQILGQKVEFLVSFYNNEISEKSEIFDDQFSVERPDGSNFTLKIRSTKLEDSAMYFCASRNRGIEKLFFGSGTQLSVL.

This clone has just one count. V usage is TRBV7-2 and J usage is TRBJ2-1; 8 bases are shared with TRBD2. This CDR3 contains 15 residues. Germline trimming cut 2 bases from V and 10 bases from J; bases unmatched to any gene: 10. Germline V gene sequence: CDR1 SGHTA, CDR2 FQGNSA. The CDR3 reads CASSLSGGGSVEQFF. In DNA form, the CDR3 reads TGTGCCAGCAGCTTATCCGGCGGGGGGTCCGTGGAGCAGTTCTTC.

The chain couples TRBV2 to TRBJ1-5, with TRBD1 matching over 8 bases. V dropped 6 bases and J dropped 5; count of bases not matched to a gene: 15. The germline V gene has CDR1 SNHLY and CDR2 FYNNEI. The CDR3 totals 17 residues. CDR3 sequence: CASSVKLGQARDQPQHF. The CDR3 DNA reads TGTGCCAGCAGCGTGAAATTGGGACAGGCTAGGGATCAGCCCCAGCATTTT.

The chain joins TRBV11-3 to TRBJ2-1; unclear D gene. Germline lookup yields CDR1 SGHNT and CDR2 YENEEA. CDR3 length: 14 residues. Trimming removed 4 bases at V and 0 bases at J, with 7 bases between. CDR3 bases: TGTGCCAGCAGCTCCGCGTTCTCCTACAATGAGCAGTTCTTC. Translation: CASSSAFSYNEQFF.

This chain connects TRBV6-4 to TRBJ2-1, with 13 bases fitting TRBD2. Germline CDR1 reads MRHNA; CDR2 reads SNTAGT. The J segment lost 6 bases and the V segment lost 4 bases, leaving 0 bases of the junction unmatched. The CDR3 sequence is 14 residues long. CDR3: CASSGLAGGNEQFF. The CDR3 bases are TGTGCCAGCAGTGGACTAGCGGGGGGCAATGAGCAGTTCTTC.

This sequence joins TRBV19 and TRBJ2-7; 8 bases map to TRBD2. Germline trimming cut 1 base from V and 1 base from J; bases unmatched to any gene: 6. The CDR3 totals 16 residues. From germline, CDR1 is LNHDA and CDR2 SQIVND (reference sequence). CDR3 loop: CASSIGGGLWSYEQYF. CDR3 in DNA: TGTGCCAGTAGTATAGGCGGGGGGCTATGGTCCTACGAGCAGTACTTC.

The V and J genes are TRBV6-6 and TRBJ1-1, with 7 bases that match TRBD1. The germline V gene encodes CDR1 MNHNY and CDR2 SVGAGI (reference sequence). The CDR3 totals 13 residues. V gave up 6 bases and J gave up 4 bases; unmatched junction bases: 5. For the CDR3, the DNA is TGTGCCAGCAGCGACAGGGCTGGCACTGAAGCTTTCTTT. It encodes CASSDRAGTEAFF.

The V and J genes are TRBV5-1 and TRBJ2-1; 7 positions agree with TRBD1. Trimming at V came to 0 bases and at J to 8 bases, leaving 5 bases not matched to a gene. The CDR3 spans 14 residues. Germline V lookup: CDR1 SGHRS, CDR2 YFSETQ. Here the CDR3 reads CASSLDQGVDEQFF. For the CDR3, the DNA is TGCGCCAGCAGCTTGGATCAGGGGGTGGATGAGCAGTTCTTC.

The chain recombines TRBV6-1 with TRBJ2-1; D might be TRBD1 (5 bases). This CDR3 has 14 amino acids. V lost 7 bases and J 6 bases, leaving 16 bases between the germline ends. Per germline, CDR1 MNHNS and CDR2 SASEGT. The CDR3 loop reads CASNLRWGLNEQFF. For the CDR3, the DNA is TGTGCCAGCAATCTAAGGTGGGGCCTCAATGAGCAGTTCTTC.

This sequence joins TRBV6-6 and TRBJ1-1, with no clear D. Germline values: CDR1 MNHNY, CDR2 SVGAGI (reference sequence). The CDR3 consists of 12 residues. Trimming shortened V by 8 bases and J by 8 bases, and 15 bases separated the two germline ends. The CDR3 loop is CASPSVVGEAFF. CDR3 DNA sequence: TGTGCCAGCCCTTCGGTGGTCGGGGAAGCTTTCTTT.

The chain combines TRBV28 with TRBJ2-1; weak D call: TRBD2 (5 bases). Trimming took off 5 bases at V and 10 bases at J, with 9 bases between the two ends. The CDR3 length is 11 residues. Per the germline V gene, CDR1 is MDHEN and CDR2 is SYDVKM. The DNA of the CDR3 is TGTGCCAGCAGTGCCACGGGGGAGCAGTTCTTC. Protein product: CASSATGEQFF.

V is TRBV19 and J is TRBJ2-1; D unresolved. Trimming stripped 1 base from V and 1 base from J, with 5 bases between. Germline V gene sequence: CDR1 LNHDA, CDR2 SQIVND (reference sequence). The CDR3 consists of 14 residues. CDR3 residues: CASSIVSSYNEQFF. In DNA form, the CDR3 reads TGTGCCAGTAGTATAGTGTCTTCCTACAATGAGCAGTTCTTC.

The chain is built from TRBV7-9 and TRBJ1-2; 12 nucleotides agree with TRBD1. The V gene end was trimmed by 5 bases and the J gene end by 7 bases; junction bases not matched to a gene: 8. Germline lookup yields CDR1 SEHNR and CDR2 FQNEAQ (reference sequence). The CDR3 covers 15 residues. CDR3: CASSVTGQGAGGYTF. The CDR3 region has the DNA TGTGCCAGCAGCGTTACGGGACAGGGGGCCGGTGGCTACACCTTC. Filled out from reference TRBV7-9 and TRBJ1-2, the complete variable domain reads DTGVSQNPRHKITKRGQNVTFRCDPISEHNRLYWYRQTLGQGPEFLTYFQNEAQLEKSRLLSDRFSAERPKGSFSTLEIQRTEQGDSAMYLCASSVTGQGAGGYTFGSGTRLTVV.

The rearrangement links TRBV5-4 to TRBJ1-2, with 8 nucleotides matching TRBD1. Germline CDR1 and CDR2: SGHNT and YYREEE (reference sequence). CDR3 length equals 16 residues. V dropped 0 bases and J dropped 6; count of bases not matched to a gene: 10. CDR3 in DNA: TGTGCCAGCAGCTTGGGACCTGACAGGGGCGGAAATGGCTACACCTTC. Protein product: CASSLGPDRGGNGYTF.

This chain links TRBV19 with TRBJ2-5; 8 bases map to TRBD2. The V and J ends lost 3 bases and 4 bases, in that order; junction bases with no gene match: 10. The CDR3 runs to 16 residues. In germline, CDR1 is LNHDA, CDR2 SQIVND (reference sequence). CDR3 nucleotides: TGTGCCAGTAGTATCCCGGGGGGGACTTCTGGAGAGACCCAGTACTTC. This sequence encodes CASSIPGGTSGETQYF.

This chain connects TRBV21-1 to TRBJ1-1. TRBV21-1 is listed as a pseudogene. This CDR3 has 14 amino acids. The CDR3 DNA follows: TGTGCCAGCAGCAAAGCTTGGGGGGGGCCGGGAGCTTTCTTT. Protein sequence: CASSKAWGGPGAFF.

This clone was found a few times. The rearrangement joins TRBV5-1 to TRBJ1-1; 10 positions match TRBD1. Per germline, CDR1 SGHRS and CDR2 YFSETQ. V shed 5 bases and J 4 bases; nucleotides not matched to a gene: 5. The CDR3 runs to 14 residues. In DNA, the CDR3 is TGCGCCAGCAGTGCGACAGGGGGCGTCACTGAAGCTTTCTTT. It translates to CASSATGGVTEAFF.

The chain has TRBV28 and TRBJ1-5, with D possibly being TRBD1 (5 bases). Trimming took off 8 bases at V and 3 bases at J, with 11 bases between the two ends. CDR1 and CDR2 (germline): MDHEN, SYDVKM. The CDR3 runs to 13 residues. CDR3 sequence: CASEPGLNQPQHF. The CDR3 nucleotides read TGTGCCAGCGAACCAGGGCTCAATCAGCCCCAGCATTTT.

This chain links TRBV11-2 with TRBJ2-3, with D unresolved. Germline CDR1 reads SGHAT; CDR2 reads FQNNGV. The CDR3 is made up of 11 amino acids. V was pared by 5 bases and J by 3 bases, with 3 bases between. The CDR3 nucleotides are TGTGCCAGCAGCCAAACAGATACGCAGTATTTT. The encoded protein is CASSQTDTQYF.